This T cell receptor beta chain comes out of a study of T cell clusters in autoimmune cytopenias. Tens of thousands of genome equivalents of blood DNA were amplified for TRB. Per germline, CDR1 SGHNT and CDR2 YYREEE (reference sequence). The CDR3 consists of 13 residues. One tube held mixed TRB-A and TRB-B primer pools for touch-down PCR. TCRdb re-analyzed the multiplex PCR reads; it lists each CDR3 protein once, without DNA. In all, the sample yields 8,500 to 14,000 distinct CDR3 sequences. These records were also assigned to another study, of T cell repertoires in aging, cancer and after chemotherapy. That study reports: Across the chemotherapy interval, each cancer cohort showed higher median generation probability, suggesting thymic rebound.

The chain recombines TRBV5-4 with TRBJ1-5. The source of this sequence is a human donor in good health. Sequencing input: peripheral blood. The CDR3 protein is CASSSGRGQPQHF. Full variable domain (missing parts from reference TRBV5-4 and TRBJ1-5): ETGVTQSPTHLIKTRGQQVTLRCSSQSGHNTVSWYQQALGQGPQFIFQYYREEENGRGNFPPRFSGLQFPNYSSELNVNALELDDSALYLCASSSGRGQPQHFGDGTRLSIL.